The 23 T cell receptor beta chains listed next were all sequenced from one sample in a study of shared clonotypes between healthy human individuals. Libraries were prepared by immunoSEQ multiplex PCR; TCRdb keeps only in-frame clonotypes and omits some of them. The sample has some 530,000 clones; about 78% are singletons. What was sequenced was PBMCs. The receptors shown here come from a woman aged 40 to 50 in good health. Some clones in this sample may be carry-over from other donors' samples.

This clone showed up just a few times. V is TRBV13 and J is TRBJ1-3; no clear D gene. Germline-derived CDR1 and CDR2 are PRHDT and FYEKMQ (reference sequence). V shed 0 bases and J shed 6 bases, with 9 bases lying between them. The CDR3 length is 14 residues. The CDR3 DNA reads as TGTGCCAGCAGCTTAGGACAGCCACCAAACACCATATATTTT. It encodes CASSLGQPPNTIYF.

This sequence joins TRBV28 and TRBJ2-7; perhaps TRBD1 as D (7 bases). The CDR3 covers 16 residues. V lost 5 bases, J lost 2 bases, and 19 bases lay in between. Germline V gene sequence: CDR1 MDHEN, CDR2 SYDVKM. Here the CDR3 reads CASSPAGQGVPYEQYF. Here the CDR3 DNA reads TGTGCCAGCAGTCCTGCGGGGCAGGGGGTCCCCTACGAGCAGTACTTC.

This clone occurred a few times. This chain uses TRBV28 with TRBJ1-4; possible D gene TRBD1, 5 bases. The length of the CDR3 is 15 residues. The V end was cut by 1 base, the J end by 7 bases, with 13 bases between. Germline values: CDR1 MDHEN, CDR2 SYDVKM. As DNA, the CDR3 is TGTGCCAGCAGTTTATTGGCAGGGAACTTTGAAAAACTGTTTTTT. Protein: CASSLLAGNFEKLFF.

In DNA, the CDR3 is TGTGCCACCAGCTTCCGGGTCTCGCTGAGCACAGATACGCAGTATTTT. Translation: CATSFRVSLSTDTQYF. This chain connects TRBV15 to TRBJ2-3; D ambiguous. Deletions cut 5 bases from V and 0 bases from J, with 15 bases between. The CDR3 length is 16 residues. The germline CDR1 and CDR2 sequences are LNHNV and YYDKDF (reference sequence).

The chain's CDR3 is CASSSPGAGEGNLYEQYF. In DNA, the CDR3 is TGTGCCAGCAGTTCCCCCGGGGCAGGGGAGGGTAATCTCTACGAGCAGTACTTC. The V call is TRBV28, the J call TRBJ2-7, with D tentatively TRBD2 (7 bases). This CDR3 is 18 amino acids long. Trimming took 4 bases from V and 3 from J, leaving 25 bases between them. Germline lookup yields CDR1 MDHEN and CDR2 SYDVKM.

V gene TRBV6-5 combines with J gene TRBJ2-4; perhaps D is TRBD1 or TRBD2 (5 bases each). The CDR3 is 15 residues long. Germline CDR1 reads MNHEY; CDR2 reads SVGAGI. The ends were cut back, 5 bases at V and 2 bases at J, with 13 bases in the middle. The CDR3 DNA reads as TGTGCCAGCAGTCCACTAGGGGATACCAAAAACATTCAGTACTTC. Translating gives CASSPLGDTKNIQYF.

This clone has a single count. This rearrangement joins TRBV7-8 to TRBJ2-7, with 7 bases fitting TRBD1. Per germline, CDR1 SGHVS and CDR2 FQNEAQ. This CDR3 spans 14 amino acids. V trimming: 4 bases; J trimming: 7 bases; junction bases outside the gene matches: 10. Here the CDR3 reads CASSSRQGSEEQYF. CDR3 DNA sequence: TGTGCCAGCAGCTCTCGACAGGGAAGTGAAGAGCAGTACTTC.

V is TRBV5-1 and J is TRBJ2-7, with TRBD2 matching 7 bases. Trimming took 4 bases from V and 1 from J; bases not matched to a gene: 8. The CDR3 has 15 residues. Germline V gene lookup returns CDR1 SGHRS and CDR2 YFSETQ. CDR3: CASSPTGLRSYEQYF. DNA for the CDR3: TGCGCCAGCAGCCCCACGGGACTACGGTCCTACGAGCAGTACTTC.

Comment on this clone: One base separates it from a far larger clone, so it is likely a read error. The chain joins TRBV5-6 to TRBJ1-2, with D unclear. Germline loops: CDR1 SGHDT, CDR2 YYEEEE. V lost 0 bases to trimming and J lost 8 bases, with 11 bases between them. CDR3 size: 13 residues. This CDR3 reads CASSLVSAMGYTF. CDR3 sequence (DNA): TGTGCCAGCAGCTTGGTATCGGCCATGGGCTACACCTTC.

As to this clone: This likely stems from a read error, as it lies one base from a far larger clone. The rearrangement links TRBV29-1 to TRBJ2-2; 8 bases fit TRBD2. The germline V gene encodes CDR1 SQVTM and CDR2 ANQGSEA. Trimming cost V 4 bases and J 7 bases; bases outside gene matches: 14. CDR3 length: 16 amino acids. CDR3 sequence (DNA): TGCAGCGTTGTAGGTGGTCCAGCGGGAGCTAACGGGGAGCTGTTTTTT. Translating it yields CSVVGGPAGANGELFF.

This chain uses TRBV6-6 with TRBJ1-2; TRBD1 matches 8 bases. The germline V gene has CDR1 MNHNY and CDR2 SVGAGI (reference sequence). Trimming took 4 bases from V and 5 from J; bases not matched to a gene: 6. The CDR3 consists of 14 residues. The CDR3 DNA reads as TGTGCCAGCAGTTCGCAGGGGGCCTCTTATGGCTACACCTTC. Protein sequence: CASSSQGASYGYTF.

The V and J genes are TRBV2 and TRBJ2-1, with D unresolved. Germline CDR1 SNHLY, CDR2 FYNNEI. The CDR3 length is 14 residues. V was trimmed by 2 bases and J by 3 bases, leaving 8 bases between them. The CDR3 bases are TGTGCCAGCAGTGAACTGGGCCGCTACAATGAGCAGTTCTTC. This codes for CASSELGRYNEQFF.

The CDR3: CASSLGVLPGTFF. CDR3 DNA sequence: TGTGCCAGCAGCTTAGGGGTCCTTCCGGGAACTTTCTTT. The J gene is TRBJ1-1, the V gene TRBV7-8, with D unclear. V lost 1 base, J lost 12 bases, and 15 bases lay in between. The CDR3 has 13 residues. Germline values: CDR1 SGHVS, CDR2 FQNEAQ.

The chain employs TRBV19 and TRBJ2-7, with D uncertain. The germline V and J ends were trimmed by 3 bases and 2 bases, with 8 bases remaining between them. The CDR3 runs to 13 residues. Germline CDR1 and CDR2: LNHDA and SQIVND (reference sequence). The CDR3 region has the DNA TGTGCCAGTAGTATGCGGTTACCCTACGAGCAGTACTTC. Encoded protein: CASSMRLPYEQYF.

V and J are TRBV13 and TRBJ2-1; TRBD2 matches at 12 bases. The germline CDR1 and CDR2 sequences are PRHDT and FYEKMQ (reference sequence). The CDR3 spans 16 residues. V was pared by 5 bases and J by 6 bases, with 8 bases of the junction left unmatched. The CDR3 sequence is CASSLLAGGPLNEQFF. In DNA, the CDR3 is TGTGCCAGCAGCCTCCTAGCGGGAGGGCCCCTCAATGAGCAGTTCTTC.

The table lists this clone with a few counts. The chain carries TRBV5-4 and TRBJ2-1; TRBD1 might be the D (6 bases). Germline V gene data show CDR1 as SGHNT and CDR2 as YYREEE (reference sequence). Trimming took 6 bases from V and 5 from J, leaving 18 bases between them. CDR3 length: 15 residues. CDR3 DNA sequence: TGTGCCAGCAAGTCAGGGGTGGCGAACGACAATGAGCAGTTCTTC. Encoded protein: CASKSGVANDNEQFF.

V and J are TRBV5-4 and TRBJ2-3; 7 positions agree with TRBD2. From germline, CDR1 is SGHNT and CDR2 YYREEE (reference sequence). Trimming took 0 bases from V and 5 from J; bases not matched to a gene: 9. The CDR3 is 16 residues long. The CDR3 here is CASSLETGGPRDTQYF. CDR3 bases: TGTGCCAGCAGCTTGGAAACGGGAGGTCCTAGAGATACGCAGTATTTT.

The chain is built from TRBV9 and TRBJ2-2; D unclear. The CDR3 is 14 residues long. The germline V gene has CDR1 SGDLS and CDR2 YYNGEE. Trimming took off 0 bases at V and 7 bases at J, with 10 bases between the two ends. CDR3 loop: CASSVGNVVGELFF. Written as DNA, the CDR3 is TGTGCCAGCAGCGTAGGGAACGTGGTCGGGGAGCTGTTTTTT.

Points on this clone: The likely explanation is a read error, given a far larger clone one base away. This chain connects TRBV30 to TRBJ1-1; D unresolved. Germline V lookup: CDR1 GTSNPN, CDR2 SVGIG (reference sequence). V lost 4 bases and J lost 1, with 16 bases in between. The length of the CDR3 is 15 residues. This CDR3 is CAWTPREGRNTEAFF. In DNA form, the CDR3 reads TGTGCCTGGACCCCGAGGGAGGGCAGGAACACTGAAGCTTTCTTT.

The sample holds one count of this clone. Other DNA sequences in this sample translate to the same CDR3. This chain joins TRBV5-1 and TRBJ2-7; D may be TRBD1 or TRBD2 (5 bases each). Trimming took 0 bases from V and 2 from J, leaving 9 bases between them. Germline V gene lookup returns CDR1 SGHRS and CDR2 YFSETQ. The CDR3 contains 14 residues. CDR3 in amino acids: CASSLGGTPYEQYF. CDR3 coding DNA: TGCGCCAGCAGCTTGGGGGGGACGCCCTACGAGCAGTACTTC.

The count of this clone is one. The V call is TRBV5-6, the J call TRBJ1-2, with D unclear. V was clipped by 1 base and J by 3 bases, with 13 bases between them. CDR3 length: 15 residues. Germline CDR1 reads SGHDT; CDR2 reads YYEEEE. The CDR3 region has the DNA TGTGCCAGCAGCTTGCCTTCATCCCCCCACTATGGCTACACCTTC. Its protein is CASSLPSSPHYGYTF.

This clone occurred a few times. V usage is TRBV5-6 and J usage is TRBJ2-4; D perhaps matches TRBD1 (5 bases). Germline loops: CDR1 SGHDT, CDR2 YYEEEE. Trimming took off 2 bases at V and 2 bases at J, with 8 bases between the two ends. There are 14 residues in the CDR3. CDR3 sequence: CASSFQGTKNIQYF. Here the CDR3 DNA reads TGTGCCAGCAGCTTTCAGGGAACCAAAAACATTCAGTACTTC. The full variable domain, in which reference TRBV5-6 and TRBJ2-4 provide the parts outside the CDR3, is DAGVTQSPTHLIKTRGQQVTLRCSPKSGHDTVSWYQQALGQGPQFIFQYYEEEERQRGNFPDRFSGHQFPNYSSELNVNALLLGDSALYLCASSFQGTKNIQYFGAGTRLSVL.

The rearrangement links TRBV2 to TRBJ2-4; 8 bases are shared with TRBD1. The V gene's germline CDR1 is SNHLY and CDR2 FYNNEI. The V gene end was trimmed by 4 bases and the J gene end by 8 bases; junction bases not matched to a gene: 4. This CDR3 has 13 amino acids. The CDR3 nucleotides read TGTGCCAGCAGTGGGACAGGGTGGGACATTCAGTACTTC. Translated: CASSGTGWDIQYF.